A single T cell receptor (beta chain) is shown here with its context. This sample stems from a study of Ad26.COV2.S vaccination and SARS-CoV-2 variants. Using immunoSEQ multiplex PCR, the repertoire was profiled, and TCRdb retains in-frame clones only, with some absent. The data contain roughly 450,000 clones, about nine tenths of them singletons. Treatment described: approximately 18 received Ad26.COV2.S at low or high dose, single or two shots; 5 received placebo; per-sample allocation not given. Samples were taken on day 63 after the first vaccine or placebo injection. Trimming cost V 6 bases and J 5 bases; bases outside gene matches: 10. The CDR3 consists of 16 residues. Germline lookup yields CDR1 MDHEN and CDR2 SYDVKM.

The rearrangement links TRBV28 to TRBJ2-3; 11 bases are a match to TRBD1. The TCR was taken from a person between 18 and 65 years old who received the Ad26.COV2.S COVID-19 vaccine or a placebo. This specimen was peripheral blood, taken in a trial of Ad26.COV2.S vaccine versus placebo. The CDR3 DNA reads TGTGCCAGCAGCCTCACAGGACAGGGGGCGAGAGATACGCAGTATTTT. It encodes CASSLTGQGARDTQYF.